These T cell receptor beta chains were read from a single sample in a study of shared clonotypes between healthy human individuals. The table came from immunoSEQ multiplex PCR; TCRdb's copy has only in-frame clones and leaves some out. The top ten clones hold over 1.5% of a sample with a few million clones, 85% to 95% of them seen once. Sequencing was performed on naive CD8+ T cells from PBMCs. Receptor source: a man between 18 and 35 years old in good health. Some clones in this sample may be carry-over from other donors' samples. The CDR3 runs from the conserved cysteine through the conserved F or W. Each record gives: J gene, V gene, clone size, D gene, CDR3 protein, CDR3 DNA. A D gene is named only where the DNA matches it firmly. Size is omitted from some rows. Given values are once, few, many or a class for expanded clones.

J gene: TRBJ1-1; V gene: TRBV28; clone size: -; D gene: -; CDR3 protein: CASSTRWTDRKMNTEAFF; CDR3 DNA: TGTGCCAGCAGTACCCGGTGGACAGACCGAAAAATGAACACTGAAGCTTTCTTT
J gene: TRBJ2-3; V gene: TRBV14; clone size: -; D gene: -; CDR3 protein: CASSQDAGRASTDTQYF; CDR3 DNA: TGTGCCAGCAGCCAAGATGCGGGACGGGCCAGCACAGATACGCAGTATTTT
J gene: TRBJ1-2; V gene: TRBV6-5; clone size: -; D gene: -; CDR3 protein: CASSPAGEYGYTF; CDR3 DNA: TGTGCCAGCAGCCCCGCGGGGGAATATGGCTACACCTTC
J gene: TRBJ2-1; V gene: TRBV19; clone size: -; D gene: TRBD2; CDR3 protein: CASSTSGSRNEQFF; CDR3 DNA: TGTGCCAGCTCGACTAGCGGGAGTCGAAATGAGCAGTTCTTC
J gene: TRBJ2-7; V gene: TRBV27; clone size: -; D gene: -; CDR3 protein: CASSLIGAGSSYEQYF; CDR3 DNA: TGTGCCAGCAGTTTAATCGGGGCAGGGAGCTCCTACGAGCAGTACTTC
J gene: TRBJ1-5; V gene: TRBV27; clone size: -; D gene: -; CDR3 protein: CASSPSVGESNQPQHF; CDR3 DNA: TGTGCCAGCAGTCCCTCCGTGGGGGAGAGCAATCAGCCCCAGCATTTT
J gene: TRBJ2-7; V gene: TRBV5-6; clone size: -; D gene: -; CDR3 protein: CASSLWSSYEQYF; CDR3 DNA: TGTGCCAGCAGCTTGTGGAGCTCCTACGAGCAGTACTTC
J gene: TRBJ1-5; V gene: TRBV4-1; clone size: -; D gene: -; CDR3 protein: CASSQVAGGIQPQHF; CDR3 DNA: TGCGCCAGCAGCCAAGTGGCGGGGGGGATACAGCCCCAGCATTTT
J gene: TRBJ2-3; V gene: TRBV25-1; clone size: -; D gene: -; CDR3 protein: CASSEFWAGPGTDTQYF; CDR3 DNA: TGTGCCAGCAGTGAATTTTGGGCAGGGCCGGGCACAGATACGCAGTATTTT
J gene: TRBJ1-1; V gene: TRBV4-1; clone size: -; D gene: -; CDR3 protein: CASSRREVEEAFF; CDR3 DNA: TGCGCCAGCAGCCGAAGGGAAGTCGAGGAGGCTTTCTTT
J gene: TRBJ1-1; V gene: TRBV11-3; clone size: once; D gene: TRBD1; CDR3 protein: CASSSDRGSEAFF; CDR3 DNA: TGTGCCAGCAGCTCGGACAGGGGTAGTGAAGCTTTCTTT
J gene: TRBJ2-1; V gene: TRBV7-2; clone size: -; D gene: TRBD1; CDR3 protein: CASSFSLRQGRLNEQFF; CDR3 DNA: TGTGCCAGCAGCTTCTCACTACGACAGGGAAGGTTAAATGAGCAGTTCTTC
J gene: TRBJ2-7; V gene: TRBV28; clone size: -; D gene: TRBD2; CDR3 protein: CASSSDSGKPYEQYF; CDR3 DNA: TGTGCCAGCAGTTCTGATAGCGGGAAACCCTACGAGCAGTACTTC
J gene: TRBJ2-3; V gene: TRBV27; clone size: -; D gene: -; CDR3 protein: CASSRAGGSTDTQYF; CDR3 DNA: TGTGCCAGCAGTAGGGCGGGCGGCAGCACAGATACGCAGTATTTT
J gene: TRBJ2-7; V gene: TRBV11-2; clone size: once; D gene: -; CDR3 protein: CASSNRGGSRYEQYF; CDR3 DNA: TGTGCCAGCAGCAATAGGGGTGGTTCCCGCTACGAGCAGTACTTC
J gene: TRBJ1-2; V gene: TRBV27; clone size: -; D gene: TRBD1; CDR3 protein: CASSSPGQGAFGYTF; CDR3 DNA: TGTGCCAGTTCATCTCCGGGACAGGGGGCCTTTGGCTACACCTTC
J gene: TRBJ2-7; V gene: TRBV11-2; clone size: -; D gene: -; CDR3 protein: CASSRVGRPYEQYF; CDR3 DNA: TGTGCCAGCAGCCGGGTGGGACGACCCTACGAGCAGTACTTC
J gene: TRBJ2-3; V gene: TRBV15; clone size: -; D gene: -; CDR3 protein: CATSALADTQYF; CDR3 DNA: TGTGCCACCAGCGCGCTAGCAGATACGCAGTATTTT
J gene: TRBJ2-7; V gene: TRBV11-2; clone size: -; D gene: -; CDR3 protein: CASSYPPGSGAYEQYF; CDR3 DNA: TGTGCCAGCAGCTATCCCCCGGGTAGCGGTGCCTACGAGCAGTACTTC
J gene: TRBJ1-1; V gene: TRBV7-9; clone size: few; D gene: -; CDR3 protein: CASSLGRSNTEAFF; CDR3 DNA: TGTGCCAGCAGCTTAGGACGGTCGAACACTGAAGCTTTCTTT
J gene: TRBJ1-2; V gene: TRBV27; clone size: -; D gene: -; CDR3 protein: CASSPSIGESNYGYTF; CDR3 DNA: TGTGCCAGCAGTCCGTCCATCGGGGAGTCTAACTATGGCTACACCTTC
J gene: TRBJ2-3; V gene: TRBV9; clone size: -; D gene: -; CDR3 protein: CASSVQGLDTQYF; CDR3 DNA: TGTGCCAGCAGCGTACAGGGGTTGGATACGCAGTATTTT
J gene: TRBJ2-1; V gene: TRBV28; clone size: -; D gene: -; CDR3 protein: CASSPPLDSYNEQFF; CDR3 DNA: TGTGCCAGCAGCCCACCTTTAGACAGCTACAATGAGCAGTTCTTC
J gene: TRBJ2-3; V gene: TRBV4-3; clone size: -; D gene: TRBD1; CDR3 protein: CASSQDGRQGQEDTQYF; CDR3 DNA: TGCGCCAGCAGCCAAGATGGCCGACAGGGGCAGGAGGATACGCAGTATTTT
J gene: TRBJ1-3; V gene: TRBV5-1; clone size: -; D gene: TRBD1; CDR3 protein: CASSYRTGGKGNTIYF; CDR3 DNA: TGCGCCAGCAGTTACCGGACAGGGGGAAAAGGAAACACCATATATTTT
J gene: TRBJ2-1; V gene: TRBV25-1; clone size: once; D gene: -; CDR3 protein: CASSESSGGNEQFF; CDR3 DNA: TGTGCCAGCAGTGAATCGAGCGGAGGCAATGAGCAGTTCTTC
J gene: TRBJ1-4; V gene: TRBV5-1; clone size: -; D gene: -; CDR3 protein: CASSLGERSGEKLFF; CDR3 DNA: TGCGCCAGCAGCTTGGGGGAACGAAGTGGTGAAAAACTGTTTTTT
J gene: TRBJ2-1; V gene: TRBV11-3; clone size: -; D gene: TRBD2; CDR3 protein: CASSPAGAPEQFF; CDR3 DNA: TGTGCCAGCAGCCCCGCGGGAGCGCCTGAGCAGTTCTTC
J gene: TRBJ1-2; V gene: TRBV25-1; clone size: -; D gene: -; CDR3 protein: CASSGDRMIYGYTF; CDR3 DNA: TGTGCCAGCAGTGGCGACAGGATGATCTATGGCTACACCTTC
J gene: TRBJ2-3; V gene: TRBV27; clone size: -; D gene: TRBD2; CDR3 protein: CASSLEREANTDTQYF; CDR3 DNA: TGTGCCAGCAGTTTGGAGCGGGAGGCTAACACAGATACGCAGTATTTT
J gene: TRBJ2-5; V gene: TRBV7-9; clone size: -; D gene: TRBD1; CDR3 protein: CASRTGGDRETQYF; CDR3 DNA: TGTGCCAGCAGGACAGGGGGGGATCGAGAGACCCAGTACTTC
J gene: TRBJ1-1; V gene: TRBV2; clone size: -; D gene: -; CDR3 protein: CASSEMVRSRAFF; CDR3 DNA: TGTGCCAGCAGTGAAATGGTAAGGAGTAGAGCTTTCTTT
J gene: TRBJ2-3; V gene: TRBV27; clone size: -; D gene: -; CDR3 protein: CASSPGWGEYTDTQYF; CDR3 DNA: TGTGCCAGCAGTCCCGGGTGGGGGGAGTACACAGATACGCAGTATTTT
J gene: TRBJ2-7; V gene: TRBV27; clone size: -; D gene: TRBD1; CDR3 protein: CATRTGGVFEQYF; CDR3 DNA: TGTGCCACCCGGACAGGGGGGGTCTTCGAGCAGTACTTC
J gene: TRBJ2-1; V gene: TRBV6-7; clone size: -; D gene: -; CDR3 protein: CASSSMDSAVGESSYNEQFF; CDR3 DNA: TGTGCCAGCAGCTCAATGGACAGTGCGGTGGGGGAAAGCTCCTACAATGAGCAGTTCTTC
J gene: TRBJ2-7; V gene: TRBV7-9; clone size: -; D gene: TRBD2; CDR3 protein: CASSLATSGRVTYEQYF; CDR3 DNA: TGTGCCAGCAGCTTAGCGACTAGCGGGAGAGTAACCTACGAGCAGTACTTC
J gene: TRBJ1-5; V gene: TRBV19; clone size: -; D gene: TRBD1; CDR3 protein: CASSIPGGLNQPQHF; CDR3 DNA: TGTGCCAGTAGTATCCCAGGGGGTCTGAATCAGCCCCAGCATTTT
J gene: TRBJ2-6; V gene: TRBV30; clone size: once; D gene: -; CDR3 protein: CAWSRGSGANVLTF; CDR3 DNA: TGTGCCTGGAGTAGGGGCTCTGGGGCCAACGTCCTGACTTTC
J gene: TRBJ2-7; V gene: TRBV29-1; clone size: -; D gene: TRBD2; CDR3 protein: CSVGGGRNEQYF; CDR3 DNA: TGCAGCGTTGGGGGCGGGAGAAACGAGCAGTACTTC
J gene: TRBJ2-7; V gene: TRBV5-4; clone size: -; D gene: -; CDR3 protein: CASSFWGALNEQYF; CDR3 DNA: TGTGCCAGCAGCTTCTGGGGGGCCTTGAACGAGCAGTACTTC
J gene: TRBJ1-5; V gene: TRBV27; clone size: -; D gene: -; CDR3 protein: CASSLWDNQPQHF; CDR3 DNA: TGTGCCAGCAGTTTGTGGGACAATCAGCCCCAGCATTTT
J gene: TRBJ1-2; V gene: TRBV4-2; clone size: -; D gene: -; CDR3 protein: CASSQKGVGYTF; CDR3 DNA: TGTGCCAGCAGCCAAAAAGGGGTCGGCTACACCTTC
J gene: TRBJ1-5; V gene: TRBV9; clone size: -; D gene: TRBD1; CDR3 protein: CASSAGTGANQPQHF; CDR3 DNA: TGTGCCAGCAGTGCCGGGACAGGGGCTAATCAGCCCCAGCATTTT
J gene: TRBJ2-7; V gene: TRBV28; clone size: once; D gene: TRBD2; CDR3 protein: CASSSRTSGSPGISYEQYF; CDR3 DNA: TGTGCCAGCAGTTCACGGACTAGCGGGAGCCCAGGGATCTCCTACGAGCAGTACTTC
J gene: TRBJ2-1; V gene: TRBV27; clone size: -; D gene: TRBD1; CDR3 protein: CASSLDRAYNEQFF; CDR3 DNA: TGTGCCAGCAGTCTGGACAGGGCCTACAATGAGCAGTTCTTC